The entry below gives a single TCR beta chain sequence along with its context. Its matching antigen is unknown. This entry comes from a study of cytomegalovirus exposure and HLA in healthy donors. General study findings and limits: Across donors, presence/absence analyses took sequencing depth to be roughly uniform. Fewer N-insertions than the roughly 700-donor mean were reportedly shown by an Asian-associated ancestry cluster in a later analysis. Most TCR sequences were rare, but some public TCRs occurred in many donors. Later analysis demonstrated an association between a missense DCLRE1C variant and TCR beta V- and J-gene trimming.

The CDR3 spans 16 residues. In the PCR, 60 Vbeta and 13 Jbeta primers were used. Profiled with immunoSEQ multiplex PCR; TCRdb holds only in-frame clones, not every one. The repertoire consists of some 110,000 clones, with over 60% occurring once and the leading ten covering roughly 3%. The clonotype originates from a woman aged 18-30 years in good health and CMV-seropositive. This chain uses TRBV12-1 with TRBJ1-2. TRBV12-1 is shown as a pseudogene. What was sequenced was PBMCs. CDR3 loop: CASRPYDGPRDEGYTF. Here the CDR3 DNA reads TGTGCCAGCAGACCGTATGACGGACCTCGGGATGAGGGCTACACCTTC.